This T cell receptor (beta chain) was documented in a study of shared clonotypes between healthy human individuals. Study at large: Three CD4 naive, three CD4 memory, two CD8 naive and one CD8 memory plate were used per donor. Study results and limitations: Among donors, sharing of clonotypes was expected to be affected by sequencing depth. The naive CD4 repertoires of a few donors were compared, and roughly 5.1% of clonotypes were shared.

The naive CD8 fraction comprised CD45RO-negative cells positively selected for CCR7 and excluded terminally differentiated effector memory CD45RA+ cells. Donors included only healthy HIV-negative adults lacking recent acute infections or vaccinations. Comments on this clone: Its antigen is undetermined.

Profiled with immunoSEQ multiplex PCR; TCRdb holds only in-frame clones, not every one. Of about 680,000 clones listed, 92% are singletons. The V and J ends lost 6 bases and 1 base respectively, with 12 bases between them. The CDR3 is 14 amino acids. In germline, CDR1 is MNHEY, CDR2 SMNVEV (reference sequence). The J gene is TRBJ1-1, the V gene TRBV27; D remains ambiguous. This sequence originates from a man aged 25 to 40 in good health. The sequenced sample consisted of naive CD8+ T cells sorted from blood. CDR3 nucleotides: TGTGCCAGCAGCACGGGAGGGTCGAACACTGAAGCTTTCTTT. Amino acids: CASSTGGSNTEAFF.